What follows are 17 T cell receptor beta chains derived from one specimen sequenced in a study of cytomegalovirus exposure and HLA in healthy donors. PCR primers comprised 60 Vbeta and 13 Jbeta primers. Sequencing used immunoSEQ multiplex PCR; TCRdb keeps in-frame clones, though not all of them. The sample gives about 59,000 clones, roughly 83% of which show up once; roughly 1.5% is in the top ten. Input material: PBMCs. These receptors all come from a human donor in good health.

This chain links TRBV29-1 with TRBJ2-1, with D perhaps matching TRBD1 (6 bases). The germline V gene encodes CDR1 SQVTM and CDR2 ANQGSEA. The CDR3 spans 14 residues. The V and J ends lost 5 bases and 0 bases respectively, with 11 bases between them. In DNA, the CDR3 is TGCAGCGTTATACAGGGCGGCTCCTACAATGAGCAGTTCTTC. It encodes CSVIQGGSYNEQFF.

With regard to this clone: Germline and junction disagree at one end, which may indicate a read error. The V call is TRBV7-7, the J call TRBJ2-5; 7 nucleotides agree with TRBD2. The CDR3 runs to 16 residues. Germline V gene data show CDR1 as SSHAT and CDR2 as FNYEAQ (reference sequence). The CDR3 is CASSLGLGTLKETQYF. Written as DNA, the CDR3 is TGTGCTAGCAGCTTAGGACTAGGGACTTTAAAAGAGACCCAGTACTTC.

This chain uses TRBV7-9 with TRBJ1-1; 7 bases are shared with TRBD1. CDR1 and CDR2 from the germline V gene are SEHNR and FQNEAQ (reference sequence). The CDR3 consists of 15 residues. V lost 8 bases to trimming and J lost 3 bases; unmatched junction nucleotides: 12. The CDR3 DNA follows: TGTGCCAGCGCCCCCCGACGGACAGGCCACACTGAAGCTTTCTTT. This codes for CASAPRRTGHTEAFF.

The chain carries TRBV6-5 and TRBJ1-6; no clear D gene. This CDR3 is built from 12 residues. The V gene's germline CDR1 is MNHEY and CDR2 SVGAGI. V gave up 4 bases and J gave up 8 bases, with 6 bases separating them. CDR3 coding DNA: TGTGCCAGCAGTTGGTCAGATTCACCCCTCCACTTT. Protein: CASSWSDSPLHF.

This sequence joins TRBV10-2 and TRBJ1-4; 8 positions match TRBD1. The CDR3 has 16 amino acids. V trimming: 2 bases; J trimming: 3 bases; junction bases outside the gene matches: 5. Germline V lookup: CDR1 WSHSY, CDR2 SAAADI. This CDR3 reads CASSEPGGASNEKLFF. Written as DNA, the CDR3 is TGCGCCAGCAGTGAGCCAGGGGGCGCGTCTAATGAAAAACTGTTTTTT.

The rearrangement links TRBV5-4 to TRBJ2-1; 10 nucleotides agree with TRBD2. CDR1 SGHNT and CDR2 YYREEE come from the germline V gene (reference sequence). This CDR3 region has 13 residues. Germline trimming cut 3 bases from V and 15 bases from J; bases unmatched to any gene: 9. The CDR3 loop is CASSWGSGGALFF. CDR3 bases: TGTGCCAGCAGCTGGGGCAGCGGGGGGGCTTTGTTCTTC.

This chain uses TRBV7-9 with TRBJ2-7, with a weak D call TRBD1 (5 bases). The germline V gene encodes CDR1 SEHNR and CDR2 FQNEAQ (reference sequence). The CDR3 is 14 residues long. Trimming removed 3 bases from V and 0 bases from J, with 9 bases in between. The CDR3 region has the DNA TGTGCCAGCAGCTTGGGGCTACCCTCCTACGAGCAGTACTTC. Translating gives CASSLGLPSYEQYF.

This rearrangement joins TRBV4-1 to TRBJ2-1, with 10 bases that match TRBD2. The CDR3 totals 20 residues. The ends lost 3 bases at V and 1 base at J; junction bases unmatched: 15. Per the germline V gene, CDR1 is MGHRA and CDR2 is YSYEKL. The chain's CDR3 is CASSHPLGPKREGSYNEQFF. For the CDR3, the DNA is TGCGCCAGCAGCCACCCCCTGGGTCCGAAGCGGGAGGGATCCTACAATGAGCAGTTCTTC.

The V call is TRBV15, the J call TRBJ1-5; D not certain. Per the germline V gene, CDR1 is LNHNV and CDR2 is YYDKDF (reference sequence). Trimming cost V 0 bases and J 6 bases, with 6 bases left between them. This CDR3 spans 13 amino acids. The CDR3 loop reads CATSRDRSQPQHF. For the CDR3, the DNA is TGTGCCACCAGCAGAGATCGTAGTCAGCCCCAGCATTTT.

The chain employs TRBV29-1 and TRBJ1-4; weak D call: TRBD1 (5 bases). Per the germline V gene, CDR1 is SQVTM and CDR2 is ANQGSEA. The V gene lost 3 bases and the J gene lost 6 bases, with 8 bases spanning the gap. The length of the CDR3 is 12 residues. CDR3 DNA sequence: TGCAGCGTTGAGGGGCACGATGAAAAACTGTTTTTT. This sequence encodes CSVEGHDEKLFF.

V gene TRBV2 combines with J gene TRBJ1-5, with 10 bases lining up with TRBD1. The CDR3 spans 14 residues. The germline V gene has CDR1 SNHLY and CDR2 FYNNEI. V dropped 7 bases and J dropped 5; count of bases not matched to a gene: 5. CDR3 sequence (DNA): TGTGCCAGCACCATGGACAGGGGGGATCAGCCCCAGCATTTT. Its protein product is CASTMDRGDQPQHF.

This clone was seen only a few times. The chain is built from TRBV19 and TRBJ1-1; no clear D. CDR1 and CDR2 from the germline V gene are LNHDA and SQIVND (reference sequence). The V end was cut by 7 bases, the J end by 3 bases, with 18 bases between. This CDR3 contains 15 residues. The CDR3 DNA reads TGTGCCAGTATCGACTCGGGGTATGGTGACACTGAAGCTTTCTTT. Its protein product is CASIDSGYGDTEAFF.

This sequence joins TRBV28 and TRBJ1-1, with D tentatively TRBD1 (6 bases). Germline CDR1 is MDHEN and CDR2 is SYDVKM. The CDR3 spans 12 residues. The ends were cut back, 5 bases at V and 8 bases at J, with 12 bases in the middle. DNA of the CDR3: TGTGCCAGCAGTGACCAAGGACAGGAAGCTTTCTTT. Its translation is CASSDQGQEAFF. The full variable domain, in which reference TRBV28 and TRBJ1-1 provide the parts outside the CDR3, is DVKVTQSSRYLVKRTGEKVFLECVQDMDHENMFWYRQDPGLGLRLIYFSYDVKMKEKGDIPEGYSVSREKKERFSLILESASTNQTSMYLCASSDQGQEAFFGQGTRLTVV.

This chain connects TRBV11-2 to TRBJ2-1; 9 nucleotides align to TRBD2. After removal of 5 bases from V and 9 bases from J, the junction contained 5 bases not matched to a gene. Germline values: CDR1 SGHAT, CDR2 FQNNGV. The CDR3 totals 13 residues. The CDR3 DNA reads as TGTGCCAGCAGCGGACTAGCGCGGAGTGAGCAGTTCTTC. Protein: CASSGLARSEQFF.

The chain is built from TRBV7-3 and TRBJ2-3; D remains ambiguous. The CDR3 totals 15 residues. CDR1 is SGHTA and CDR2 is FQGTGA in the germline V gene. Trimming took 5 bases from V and 0 from J, leaving 12 bases between them. CDR3 nucleotides: TGTGCCAGCAGCGTAAGCAGCAGGAGCACAGATACGCAGTATTTT. It is translated as CASSVSSRSTDTQYF.

This CDR3 is CASSTDREYEQYF. As DNA, the CDR3 is TGTGCCAGTAGTACAGACAGGGAATACGAGCAGTACTTC. This chain joins TRBV19 and TRBJ2-7, with 7 bases matching TRBD1. Germline V lookup: CDR1 LNHDA, CDR2 SQIVND (reference sequence). V lost 4 bases, J lost 4 bases, and 4 bases stayed unmatched. There are 13 residues in the CDR3.

The rearrangement joins TRBV2 to TRBJ1-3; possible D gene TRBD1, 5 bases. The ends were cut back, 6 bases at V and 1 base at J, with 7 bases in the middle. The CDR3 spans 13 residues. The germline V gene encodes CDR1 SNHLY and CDR2 FYNNEI. The CDR3 bases are TGTGCCAGCAGCAGGGATTCTGGAAACACCATATATTTT. Amino acid sequence: CASSRDSGNTIYF.